The 29 T cell receptor beta chains in this list originate from one sample, sequenced in a study of blood T cells in healthy people across ages. A J-beta primer mix and a sample-barcoded 5' primer were used in a second PCR of about 6 to 12 cycles. TCRdb used MiXCR to reprocess the 5' RACE reads, holding one entry per CDR3 protein. The sample lists about 1.4 million distinct CDR3 sequences; 59% were seen once. The sequenced material came from blood. These receptors were taken from a young man in good health.

This clonotype was detected only once. CDR3 residues: CASKLGETRTDTQYF. CDR3 bases: TGTGCCAGCAAACTGGGCGAGACCCGGACAGATACGCAGTATTTT. The rearrangement uses TRBV12-3 or TRBV12-4 and TRBJ2-3; D is uncertain. The CDR3 has 15 amino acids. The V end was cut by 7 bases, the J end by 3 bases, with 17 bases between.

The chain links TRBV9 to TRBJ1-4; 7 bases match TRBD1. In germline, CDR1 is SGDLS, CDR2 YYNGEE. This CDR3 contains 19 residues. Germline trimming cut 3 bases from V and 0 bases from J; bases unmatched to any gene: 14. The CDR3 DNA reads TGTGCCAGCAGCGGGCGACAGGGAGGTCTCGCTGCAACTAATGAAAAACTGTTTTTT. It encodes CASSGRQGGLAATNEKLFF.

This clonotype was seen a few times. The chain uses TRBV27 and TRBJ1-6; 9 positions match TRBD1. V lost 0 bases and J lost 4; bases outside the gene matches: 1. The CDR3 is made up of 16 amino acids. Germline loops: CDR1 MNHEY, CDR2 SMNVEV (reference sequence). The CDR3 DNA follows: TGTGCCAGCAGTTTATCAGGGACAGGGTATAATTCACCCCTCCACTTT. Translated: CASSLSGTGYNSPLHF.

The chain combines TRBV6-4 with TRBJ1-2; 11 nucleotides line up with TRBD1. The CDR3 length is 15 residues. The V gene's germline CDR1 is MRHNA and CDR2 SNTAGT. V shed 4 bases, J shed 3 bases, and the junction held 4 bases outside the gene matches. The CDR3 DNA reads as TGTGCCAGCAGTGCCCGGACAGGGGGCGACTATGGCTACACCTTC. This sequence encodes CASSARTGGDYGYTF.

At least ten counts were recorded for this clonotype. Its ends do not fully match the called genes, so a read error is possible. The V and J genes are TRBV7-9 and TRBJ2-7; 7 bases align to TRBD1. The germline V gene encodes CDR1 SEHNR and CDR2 FQNEAQ (reference sequence). This CDR3 comprises 13 residues. This chain's CDR3 is CASSLRDSYEQYF. The CDR3 coding sequence is TGCGCCAGCAGCTTGAGGGACAGCTACGAGCAGTACTTC. The full variable domain, rest sourced from reference TRBV7-9 and TRBJ2-7, is DTGVSQNPRHKITKRGQNVTFRCDPISEHNRLYWYRQTLGQGPEFLTYFQNEAQLEKSRLLSDRFSAERPKGSFSTLEIQRTEQGDSAMYLCASSLRDSYEQYFGPGTRLTVT.

The V and J genes are TRBV27 and TRBJ2-7, with TRBD1 identical over 9 bases. Germline CDR1 is MNHEY and CDR2 is SMNVEV (reference sequence). CDR3 length: 15 residues. The V and J ends lost 4 bases and 2 bases, in that order; junction bases with no gene match: 6. The CDR3 nucleotides read TGTGCCAGCAGTTACGGGACAGGGTCCCCCTACGAGCAGTACTTC. It encodes CASSYGTGSPYEQYF.

This clonotype showed up just once. The chain uses TRBV20-1 and TRBJ1-1; 8 nucleotides match TRBD1. This CDR3 is built from 15 residues. The trim removed 2 bases at V and 11 bases at J, leaving 16 bases unmatched. Per germline, CDR1 DFQATT and CDR2 SNEGSKA (reference sequence). CDR3 residues: CSARSRTGREAWAFF. As DNA, the CDR3 is TGCAGTGCTAGATCGAGGACAGGGAGAGAAGCATGGGCTTTCTTT.

The CDR3, as DNA: TGTGCCAGCACCTATCCTATCAGAAGTTCTGGGGCCAACGTCCTGACTTTC. It is translated as CASTYPIRSSGANVLTF. V and J are TRBV6-6 and TRBJ2-6; D not resolved. This CDR3 has 17 amino acids. Looked up from germline, CDR1 is MNHNY and CDR2 is SVGAGI (reference sequence). The V gene lost 7 bases and the J gene lost 1 base, with 17 bases spanning the gap.

The chain joins TRBV24-1 to TRBJ2-5; D might be TRBD1 or TRBD2, each matching 5 bases. The CDR3 covers 16 residues. Germline CDR1 is KGHDR and CDR2 is SFDVKD. Trimming stripped 4 bases from V and 3 bases from J, with 17 bases between. The CDR3 DNA sequence: TGTGCCACCAGTGACTCCACCGGGACGGGGAAAGAGACCCAGTACTTC. Translation: CATSDSTGTGKETQYF.

The sample holds a few counts of this clonotype. The rearrangement uses TRBV29-1 and TRBJ2-1; 8 nucleotides line up with TRBD1. Germline V CDR1 and CDR2: SQVTM, ANQGSEA. CDR3 size: 12 residues. With V trimmed by 5 bases and J by 12 bases, 9 bases remained unmatched. CDR3 sequence (DNA): TGCAGCGTTCCAACAGACAGGGGACGGCAGTTCTTC. It yields the protein CSVPTDRGRQFF.

The chain carries TRBV20-1 and TRBJ1-4; D gene unclear. The CDR3 loop spans 16 amino acids. Germline values: CDR1 DFQATT, CDR2 SNEGSKA (reference sequence). The V gene lost 1 base and the J gene lost 0 bases, with 12 bases spanning the gap. This chain's CDR3 is CSARVRLVATNEKLFF. The CDR3 nucleotides read TGCAGTGCTAGAGTGCGGTTAGTTGCAACTAATGAAAAACTGTTTTTT.

The rearrangement joins TRBV7-9 to TRBJ2-3; 8 positions match TRBD1. V was clipped by 5 bases and J by 5 bases; unmatched bases: 9. Germline-derived CDR1 and CDR2 are SEHNR and FQNEAQ (reference sequence). The CDR3 runs 15 residues. The CDR3 region has the DNA TGTGCCAGCAGCCGACCGGACAGGGCGGGAGATACGCAGTATTTT. This codes for CASSRPDRAGDTQYF.

This clonotype was observed a handful of times. The genes are TRBV7-6 and TRBJ2-5; 10 positions agree with TRBD1. The germline gives CDR1 SGHVS, CDR2 FNYEAQ. The trim removed 1 base at V and 7 bases at J, leaving 12 bases unmatched. The CDR3 is made up of 17 amino acids. The CDR3 region has the DNA TGTGCCAGCAGCTTAGACCCGGGACAGGGGCCCGAGGGGACCCAGTACTTC. This codes for CASSLDPGQGPEGTQYF.

The rearrangement joins TRBV3-1 to TRBJ2-3; TRBD2 agrees at 10 bases. The germline V gene has CDR1 LGHDT and CDR2 YNNKEL (reference sequence). This CDR3 is built from 18 residues. Trimming cost V 1 base and J 0 bases; bases outside gene matches: 7. The CDR3 spells CASSQGVAGGLSTDTQYF. CDR3 coding DNA: TGTGCCAGCAGCCAAGGAGTAGCGGGGGGTCTTAGCACAGATACGCAGTATTTT.

This chain joins TRBV28 and TRBJ1-1; TRBD1 is a possible D gene (6 bases). Looked up from germline, CDR1 is MDHEN and CDR2 is SYDVKM. CDR3 length: 17 residues. Trimming took 6 bases from V and 5 from J, leaving 25 bases between them. CDR3 amino acids: CASSPYAGVGAGTEAFF. The CDR3 nucleotides read TGTGCCAGCAGCCCCTACGCTGGTGTGGGGGCGGGTACTGAAGCTTTCTTT.

This chain connects TRBV15 to TRBJ1-5, with D perhaps TRBD1 (5 bases). Trimming left V 6 bases short and J 7 bases short, with 16 bases between. This CDR3 comprises 14 residues. Germline loops: CDR1 LNHNV, CDR2 YYDKDF (reference sequence). CDR3 bases: TGTGCCACCAGTGGGGGGTCAGGCCTACAGCCCCAGCATTTT. Amino acids: CATSGGSGLQPQHF. Full variable domain (missing parts from reference TRBV15 and TRBJ1-5): DAMVIQNPRYQVTQFGKPVTLSCSQTLNHNVMYWYQQKSSQAPKLLFHYYDKDFNNEADTPDNFQSRRPNTSFCFLDIRSPGLGDTAMYLCATSGGSGLQPQHFGDGTRLSIL.

The chain combines TRBV25-1 with TRBJ2-1, with 8 nucleotides matching TRBD2. V dropped 10 bases and J dropped 4; count of bases not matched to a gene: 9. Germline V gene sequence: CDR1 MGHDK, CDR2 SYGVNS. This CDR3 region has 14 residues. The CDR3 DNA sequence: TGTGCCACCAAACTAGCGGAGAATTACAATGAGCAGTTCTTC. It is translated as CATKLAENYNEQFF.

The chain uses TRBV4-1 and TRBJ2-1; 14 nucleotides align to TRBD2. Germline V CDR1 and CDR2: MGHRA, YSYEKL. The V segment lost 2 bases and the J segment 11 bases; nucleotides outside the gene matches: 8. This CDR3 is built from 16 residues. Here the CDR3 DNA reads TGCGCCAGCAGCCAACCCGGGACTAGCGGGAGTATAAAGCAGTTCTTC. It yields the protein CASSQPGTSGSIKQFF.

DNA for the CDR3: TGCGCCAGCAGTGAGTCGATCGCCCTGGGTCAGGGGAGGTACGAGCAGTACTTC. Translation: CASSESIALGQGRYEQYF. This chain uses TRBV10-2 with TRBJ2-7; the D call may be TRBD1 or TRBD2 (6 bases each). Germline V gene data show CDR1 as WSHSY and CDR2 as SAAADI. This CDR3 is 18 amino acids long. Between the trimmed V and J ends, which lost 0 bases and 4 bases, there was a span of 22 bases.

This clonotype was detected only a few times. J is TRBJ2-3 and V is TRBV6-6, with D perhaps assigned TRBD1 or TRBD2 (5 bases each). With 0 bases removed from V and 2 bases from J, the gap between germline ends came to 12 bases. Looked up from germline, CDR1 is MNHNY and CDR2 is SVGAGI (reference sequence). The CDR3 totals 16 residues. The chain's CDR3 is CASSYSRGSNTDTQYF. CDR3 bases: TGTGCCAGCAGTTACTCGAGGGGCAGTAACACAGATACGCAGTATTTT.

The chain joins TRBV28 to TRBJ1-2, with D unresolved. This CDR3 is built from 12 residues. V lost 7 bases and J lost 7, with 13 bases in between. Per the germline V gene, CDR1 is MDHEN and CDR2 is SYDVKM. The CDR3: CASTSRLRGYTF. The CDR3 DNA sequence: TGTGCCAGCACTTCTAGGCTTCGTGGCTACACCTTC.

This clonotype was detected a few times. The J gene is TRBJ2-7, the V gene TRBV29-1; 8 bases match TRBD1. Germline assignment: CDR1 SQVTM and CDR2 ANQGSEA. V lost 5 bases to trimming and J lost 5 bases; unmatched junction nucleotides: 17. The CDR3 has 16 amino acids. CDR3 loop: CSVSLSPGQESDEQYF. CDR3 nucleotides: TGCAGCGTTTCTTTGTCACCGGGACAGGAGTCCGACGAGCAGTACTTC.

The J gene is TRBJ2-3, the V gene TRBV27; D call uncertain. Germline lookup yields CDR1 MNHEY and CDR2 SMNVEV (reference sequence). Between the trimmed V and J ends, which lost 5 bases and 2 bases, there was a span of 17 bases. CDR3 size: 16 residues. CDR3 in amino acids: CASSQTHGPYTDTQYF. The CDR3 DNA reads TGTGCCAGCAGTCAGACTCACGGACCTTACACAGATACGCAGTATTTT.

This clonotype was detected a few times. The chain employs TRBV4-3 and TRBJ2-7, with TRBD2 identical over 8 bases. The length of the CDR3 is 15 residues. The V and J ends lost 5 bases and 0 bases, in that order; junction bases with no gene match: 6. CDR1 is LGHNA, CDR2 YSLEER, per germline. The CDR3 coding sequence is TGCGCCAGCAGCTTTCTTAGCGGGGCCTCCTACGAGCAGTACTTC. Amino acid sequence: CASSFLSGASYEQYF.

This sequence joins TRBV5-1 and TRBJ2-1; TRBD2 matches at 16 bases. The CDR3 has 16 amino acids. Trimming removed 4 bases from V and 10 bases from J; junction bases left unmatched: 8. CDR1 SGHRS and CDR2 YFSETQ come from the germline V gene. CDR3 in amino acids: CASSQSRGLAGGEQFF. The CDR3 DNA is TGCGCCAGCAGCCAATCCAGGGGACTAGCGGGGGGGGAGCAGTTCTTC.

This clonotype has a handful of counts. The V gene is TRBV20-1, the J gene TRBJ1-2, with 11 bases aligning to TRBD1. Per the germline V gene, CDR1 is DFQATT and CDR2 is SNEGSKA (reference sequence). The J segment lost 8 bases and the V segment lost 2 bases, leaving 7 bases of the junction unmatched. The CDR3 sequence is 14 residues long. This CDR3 is CSARWTGGVHGYTF. The CDR3 nucleotides read TGCAGTGCTAGATGGACAGGGGGCGTACACGGCTACACCTTC.

This chain links TRBV7-9 with TRBJ2-4; D not resolved. CDR1 is SEHNR, CDR2 FQNEAQ, per germline (reference sequence). V gave up 4 bases and J gave up 0 bases, with 16 bases separating them. The CDR3 length is 17 residues. The DNA for the CDR3 is TGTGCCAGCAGCTCCCCTCAGGCACCACTAGCCAAAAACATTCAGTACTTC. This encodes CASSSPQAPLAKNIQYF.

This chain links TRBV6-5 with TRBJ2-1, with D possibly being TRBD1 (5 bases). The CDR3 sequence is 13 residues long. Trimming cost V 2 bases and J 8 bases, with 10 bases left between them. CDR1 is MNHEY, CDR2 SVGAGI, per germline. This CDR3 reads CASSYPGKHEQFF. Written as DNA, the CDR3 is TGTGCCAGCAGTTACCCAGGGAAACATGAGCAGTTCTTC.

The chain combines TRBV18 with TRBJ2-1; TRBD1 matches at 8 bases. Looked up from germline, CDR1 is KGHSH and CDR2 is LQKENI. The CDR3 has 15 residues. Trimming cost V 3 bases and J 6 bases; bases outside gene matches: 7. For the CDR3, the DNA is TGTGCCAGCTCACCGTTAGACAGGGGCCTCAATGAGCAGTTCTTC. Protein product: CASSPLDRGLNEQFF.